The subject of this entry is one TCR beta chain. From germline, CDR1 is MNHEY and CDR2 SVGEGT. The V and J ends lost 0 bases and 10 bases, in that order; junction bases with no gene match: 6. The CDR3 totals 16 residues. Per the authors' pipeline: It was from reference gene primer amplification that nucleated cell counts were estimated. Clones were read by immunoSEQ multiplex PCR, and TCRdb kept only the in-frame ones, dropping some. The V and J calls and the clone size are those of that table, but D and trimming were determined from the DNA. The sample records some 100,000 clones, almost 90% being singletons. This entry belongs to a study of blood T cell repertoires in COVID-19. Overall study context: Samples of COVID-19 (acute and convalescent) were obtained from the United States, Italy and Spain. Sample material is recorded as cDNA or gDNA derived from T cells, B-cell-depleted T cells, or PBMCs.

The V gene is TRBV6-2 or TRBV6-3, the J gene TRBJ1-4, with 12 bases lining up with TRBD1. The receptor comes from a woman between 65 and 79 years old with acute or convalescent COVID-19. The sequenced sample consisted of peripheral blood. Written as DNA, the CDR3 is TGTGCCAGCAGTTACTCGACGGGACAGGGGGCTCGAAAACTGTTTTTT. Protein sequence: CASSYSTGQGARKLFF.